The T cell receptor beta chain described here comes from a study of vaccination effects on CD4 cells after COVID-19. TCRdb's table, derived via immunoSEQ multiplex PCR, lists solely in-frame clones and lacks some. The repertoire has tens of thousands of clones, roughly 79% of them found once; the top ten carry about 11%. Sequencing in the ViraFEST assay came after antigen-specific CD4+ T cells had been expanded with viral peptide pools, which were used to stimulate PBMC. Scientists isolated CD4+ T cells after an approximately 10-day culture period ended. Neither prior SARS-CoV-2 infection nor positive nucleocapsid antibodies were present in the vaccine recipients. Findings and limits, study-wide: Early post-infection timepoints were absent, and convalescent patients were few. Clones from infection and from vaccination both contracted markedly late after vaccination.

A note on this clone: Its target is unknown.

Sequenced here: CD4+ T cells from PBMCs cultured with SARS-CoV-2 spike peptides, sampled before COVID-19 vaccination. The sequence was collected from a human donor who received a COVID-19 vaccine.

The CDR3 DNA reads TGCGCCAGCAGCCCAGGGGACAGGGTTTCCAATGAGCAGTTCTTC. Its translation: CASSPGDRVSNEQFF. The J gene is TRBJ2-1, the V gene TRBV4-3, with 9 nucleotides matching TRBD1. This CDR3 comprises 15 residues. Germline V CDR1 and CDR2: LGHNA, YSLEER. Trimming removed 4 bases from V and 6 bases from J; junction bases left unmatched: 7.